These 4 T cell receptor beta chains came from one sample sequenced in a study of cytomegalovirus exposure and HLA in healthy donors. PCR was performed using 60 Vbeta and 13 Jbeta primers. The assay was immunoSEQ multiplex PCR, and TCRdb's table has in-frame clones only and misses some. The data show under 200,000 clones, with around 80% seen just once and around 0.74% held by the top ten. The sequenced material came from PBMCs. Receptors were obtained from a woman between 40 and 55 years old in good health and CMV-seronegative.

V is TRBV29-1 and J is TRBJ1-3; TRBD1 might be the D (5 bases). Germline assignment: CDR1 SQVTM and CDR2 ANQGSEA. The V end was cut by 6 bases, the J end by 3 bases, with 21 bases between. The CDR3 consists of 16 residues. CDR3 nucleotides: TGCAGCGTGGGGGGGGAACCAGGCGTCTTTGGAAACACCATATATTTT. This translates into CSVGGEPGVFGNTIYF.

CDR3 protein: CASSPQTGTYEQYF. DNA for the CDR3: TGTGCCAGCAGCCCCCAGACAGGGACCTACGAGCAGTACTTC. The chain employs TRBV11-3 and TRBJ2-7, with 7 bases lining up with TRBD1. The V gene end was trimmed by 5 bases and the J gene end by 2 bases; junction bases not matched to a gene: 6. CDR3 length equals 14 residues. In germline, CDR1 is SGHNT, CDR2 YENEEA. Drawing the rest from reference TRBV11-3 and TRBJ2-7, the complete variable domain is EAGVVQSPRYKIIEKKQPVAFWCNPISGHNTLYWYLQNLGQGPELLIRYENEEAVDDSQLPKDRFSAERLKGVDSTLKIQPAELGDSAVYLCASSPQTGTYEQYFGPGTRLTVT.

V is TRBV19 and J is TRBJ1-1; D gene uncertain. V shed 5 bases and J shed 2 bases, with 21 bases lying between them. The CDR3 has 17 amino acids. Germline-derived CDR1 and CDR2 are LNHDA and SQIVND (reference sequence). CDR3 sequence reads: CASSLPGFWGVNTEAFF. CDR3 nucleotides: TGTGCCAGTAGTCTCCCTGGTTTTTGGGGAGTCAACACTGAAGCTTTCTTT.

The CDR3 bases are TGTGCCAGCAGCTCATTCCGGGACAGGGAGGATAGTGGCTACACCTTC. Translating it yields CASSSFRDREDSGYTF. The chain employs TRBV9 and TRBJ1-2, with 9 bases that match TRBD1. With 4 bases clipped from V and 7 bases from J, the junction kept 14 bases outside the gene matches. CDR1 is SGDLS, CDR2 YYNGEE, per germline. The CDR3 loop spans 16 amino acids.